The 18 T cell receptor beta chains listed next were all sequenced from one sample in a study of tumor-infiltrating lymphocytes in primary liver carcinoma. For blood RNA, unsorted whole blood served as the source, and germline DNA was extracted too. Reverse transcription of approximately 520 ng total RNA with a constant-region primer produced TCR beta cDNA. For TCR beta, libraries were produced by three nested multiplex PCR rounds using slightly modified ARM-PCR. A C-beta reverse primer and TRBV1-TRBV30 forward primers served in each of the first two PCR rounds, at around 10 cycles apiece. TCRdb re-derived calls from the multiplex PCR reads in MiXCR, one entry per CDR3 protein. The sample has about 180,000 distinct CDR3 sequences, 60% seen once. Sequenced input: peripheral blood. The receptors stem from a middle-aged man with primary liver carcinoma and hepatitis B virus infection.

The rearrangement links TRBV28 to TRBJ2-5; D is unclear. The CDR3 runs to 14 residues. V lost 8 bases, J lost 4 bases, and 17 bases lay in between. The germline CDR1 and CDR2 sequences are MDHEN and SYDVKM. The CDR3 reads CASSPAPFRETQYF. The CDR3 DNA reads TGTGCCAGCTCACCGGCCCCCTTTCGAGAGACCCAGTACTTC.

The V and J genes are TRBV24-1 and TRBJ2-1; D not resolved. The CDR3 totals 14 residues. The V end was cut by 4 bases, the J end by 10 bases, with 16 bases between. CDR1 and CDR2 from the germline V gene are KGHDR and SFDVKD. CDR3 amino acids: CATSDLVGIGEQFF. The CDR3 bases are TGTGCCACCAGTGACTTAGTTGGGATCGGGGAGCAGTTCTTC.

To note about this clonotype: Possible read error: a much larger clone is one base away. The chain uses TRBV11-3 and TRBJ2-5, with a tentative D call TRBD1 (6 bases). The CDR3 sequence is 16 residues long. The germline V gene encodes CDR1 SGHNT and CDR2 YENEEA. The chain's CDR3 is CASSLEWQGSGEIQYF. In DNA form, the CDR3 reads TGTGCCAGCAGCTTAGAGTGGCAGGGGAGTGGAGAGATCCAGTACTTC. The variable domain in full, with the rest retrieved from reference TRBV11-3 and TRBJ2-5, is EAGVVQSPRYKIIEKKQPVAFWCNPISGHNTLYWYLQNLGQGPELLIRYENEEAVDDSQLPKDRFSAERLKGVDSTLKIQPAELGDSAVYLCASSLEWQGSGEIQYFGPGTRLLVL.

Notes on this clonotype: A much larger clone is a single base away; this may be a read error. In this CDR3 the conserved last residue, phenylalanine or tryptophan, is missing, so a read error is likely. The chain carries TRBV10-3 and TRBJ2-1, with 10 bases that match TRBD1. The V gene end was trimmed by 10 bases and the J gene end by 3 bases; junction bases not matched to a gene: 6. Germline V lookup: CDR1 ENHRY, CDR2 SYGVKD. There are 14 residues in the CDR3. The CDR3 sequence: CATLDRGSYNEQFL. CDR3 DNA sequence: TGTGCCACCTTGGACAGGGGGAGCTACAATGAGCAGTTCCTC.

Notes on this clonotype: This CDR3 fails to terminate in the conserved phenylalanine or tryptophan, so it likely reflects a read error. The rearrangement joins TRBV11-2 to TRBJ1-6; 9 bases are a match to TRBD1. The J segment lost 7 bases and the V segment lost 8 bases, leaving 6 bases of the junction unmatched. CDR1 and CDR2 (germline): SGHAT, FQNNGV. The CDR3 totals 14 residues. CDR3 sequence: CASDLQGANSPLHL. CDR3 coding DNA: TGTGCCAGCGACTTACAGGGGGCGAATTCACCCCTCCACCTT.

The chain joins TRBV10-1 to TRBJ2-5; 7 bases are a match to TRBD1. The CDR3 covers 15 residues. Germline V lookup: CDR1 WNHNN, CDR2 SYGVQD (reference sequence). V was pared by 5 bases and J by 2 bases, with 8 bases of the junction left unmatched. The CDR3 coding sequence is TGCGCCAGCAGTCTCCCAACAGGGGATCAAGAGACCCAGTACTTC. It codes for CASSLPTGDQETQYF.

This clonotype was recorded at least ten times. This chain connects TRBV11-2 to TRBJ2-1; the D is unclear. This CDR3 is 16 amino acids long. Trimming left V 0 bases short and J 1 base short, with 10 bases between. CDR1 and CDR2 from the germline V gene are SGHAT and FQNNGV. This CDR3 is CASSLDFDPSYNEQFF. DNA of the CDR3: TGTGCCAGCAGCTTAGATTTTGATCCATCCTACAATGAGCAGTTCTTC.

V is TRBV7-8 and J is TRBJ2-3; 10 bases align to TRBD2. This CDR3 region has 17 residues. V lost 4 bases and J lost 4; bases outside the gene matches: 11. Germline CDR1 is SGHVS and CDR2 is FQNEAQ. The CDR3 spells CASSSGASGRRADTQYF. CDR3 sequence (DNA): TGTGCCAGCAGCTCCGGGGCTAGCGGGAGAAGGGCAGATACGCAGTATTTT.

The J gene is TRBJ2-1, the V gene TRBV29-1; TRBD2 might be the D (6 bases). With 0 bases removed from V and 5 bases from J, the gap between germline ends came to 14 bases. Per the germline V gene, CDR1 is SQVTM and CDR2 is ANQGSEA. This CDR3 region has 15 residues. CDR3 residues: CSVEDFRERNNEQFF. CDR3 coding DNA: TGCAGCGTTGAAGATTTTCGGGAGCGGAACAATGAGCAGTTCTTC.

About this clonotype itself: Being one base from a much bigger clone, this may be a read error. This chain links TRBV10-3 with TRBJ2-2; D may correspond to TRBD1 or TRBD2 (6 bases each). Germline-derived CDR1 and CDR2 are ENHRY and SYGVKD. Trimming removed 7 bases at V and 4 bases at J, with 13 bases between. This CDR3 is built from 14 residues. Here the CDR3 reads CAITGGRLTGELFF. CDR3 coding DNA: TGTGCCATCACCGGGGGCAGACTCACCGGGGAGCTGTTTTTT.

The table lists this clonotype with many counts. The chain joins TRBV29-1 to TRBJ2-1; 12 bases align to TRBD2. V gave up 6 bases and J gave up 5 bases; unmatched junction bases: 2. CDR3 length: 13 amino acids. CDR1 is SQVTM, CDR2 ANQGSEA, per germline. The CDR3 DNA reads TGCAGCGTCCTAGCGGGGGGGCACAATGAGCAGTTCTTC. Translating gives CSVLAGGHNEQFF.

A few counts support this clonotype. The chain couples TRBV12-3 or TRBV12-4 to TRBJ2-5; D is possibly TRBD1 (5 bases). The V end lost 5 bases, the J end lost 1 base, and 14 bases lay between the germline ends. This CDR3 is built from 15 residues. The DNA of the CDR3 is TGTGCCAGCAGTGCCCAACAGGACACCCAAGAGACCCAGTACTTC. It codes for CASSAQQDTQETQYF.

This clonotype was detected only a few times. A much more abundant neighbour one base away suggests this may be a read error. The chain recombines TRBV11-2 with TRBJ2-1; no firm D call. Germline V gives CDR1 SGHAT, CDR2 FQNNGV. The CDR3 extends over 14 amino acids. For the CDR3, the DNA is TGTGCCAACAGCTTATTGAACCTGAACAATGAGCAGTTCTTC. Protein sequence: CANSLLNLNNEQFF.

V usage is TRBV11-2 and J usage is TRBJ2-1; 7 positions match TRBD2. CDR3 length: 14 residues. With 8 bases clipped from V and 6 bases from J, the junction kept 10 bases outside the gene matches. Germline CDR1 SGHAT, CDR2 FQNNGV. The CDR3 region is CASCLSGTSNEQFF. For the CDR3, the DNA is TGTGCCAGCTGTTTGAGCGGGACGAGCAATGAGCAGTTCTTC.

This clonotype showed up just a few times. A much larger clone is a single base away; this may be a read error. The genes are TRBV11-2 and TRBJ2-7; the D is unclear. The CDR3 is 12 amino acids. Trimming stripped 4 bases from V and 7 bases from J, with 11 bases between. Germline CDR1 and CDR2: SGHAT and FQNNGV. In DNA form, the CDR3 reads TGTGCCAGCAGCTGGTCTTTATGGGAGCAGTACTTC. Its protein is CASSWSLWEQYF.

This clonotype was counted only a few times. The junction differs from germline at one of its ends, possibly a read error. The chain uses TRBV12-3 or TRBV12-4 and TRBJ2-1; tentative D call: TRBD2 (5 bases). The CDR3 is 11 residues long. This CDR3 is CASSLAVEQFF. The CDR3 nucleotides are TGTGCCAGCAGTCTAGCCGTTGAGCAGTTCTTC.

Note on this clonotype: A junction end diverges from the germline sequence, so it may reflect a read error. The rearrangement links TRBV5-4 to TRBJ2-5; TRBD1 or TRBD2 may be the D gene (5 bases each). This CDR3 contains 15 residues. Germline loops: CDR1 SGHNT, CDR2 YYREEE (reference sequence). The CDR3 nucleotides read TGTGCCGGCAGCGCACCGGGGCTGTACCAAGAGACCCAGTACTTC. Residues: CAGSAPGLYQETQYF.

The rearrangement joins TRBV12-3 or TRBV12-4 to TRBJ1-6; D is perhaps TRBD1 (6 bases). CDR3 length equals 14 residues. Trimming took 5 bases from V and 6 from J, leaving 11 bases between them. The CDR3 DNA follows: TGTGCCAGCAGTGACACAGGGCCTAATTCACCCCTCCACTTT. This translates into CASSDTGPNSPLHF.